This TCR beta chain was identified during a study of blood T cell repertoires in COVID-19. Study as a whole: The analysed material was cDNA or gDNA that came from T cells, B-cell-depleted T cells, or PBMCs.

In the authors' workflow: Reference gene primer amplification gave estimated nucleated cell counts. This table comes from immunoSEQ multiplex PCR, and its TCRdb copy is limited to in-frame clones, with some not included. V, J and clone size are those of that table, while D and trimming were read from the DNA. The top ten hold roughly 1.1% of the sample, which has a few hundred thousand clones, 85% to 90% seen once. CDR1 and CDR2 from the germline V gene are GTSNPN and SVGIG (reference sequence). The CDR3 runs to 14 residues. V dropped 3 bases and J dropped 9 bases, with 20 bases sitting between them. Researchers sorted participants into cohorts using their self-reported clinical history. Cohort 3 donors counted as recovered after two negative PCRs, clearance, or resolved symptoms.

The source of this sequence is a man under 40 who had recovered from COVID-19. What was sequenced was PBMCs or T cells enriched from blood (not recorded which). The V call is TRBV30, the J call TRBJ2-5, with D perhaps TRBD2 (7 bases). The DNA for the CDR3 is TGTGCCTGGAGAGGGGCGGGGGCCCAAGGGGCCCAGTACTTC. This translates into CAWRGAGAQGAQYF.